Below, 24 T cell receptor beta chains from the same sample are listed, as sequenced in a study of cytomegalovirus exposure and HLA in healthy donors. PCR used 60 Vbeta primers and 13 Jbeta primers. The protocol was immunoSEQ multiplex PCR, while the TCRdb copy is restricted to in-frame clones and leaves out a portion. The data contain roughly 93,000 clones, over 70% of them singletons. Sequencing was performed on PBMCs. These receptors originate from a middle-aged man in good health and CMV-seronegative.

The chain joins TRBV6-6 to TRBJ1-1; D unresolved. The CDR3 sequence is 12 residues long. Germline values: CDR1 MNHNY, CDR2 SVGAGI (reference sequence). V was trimmed by 6 bases and J by 2 bases, leaving 7 bases between them. The CDR3 loop is CASRLSNTEAFF. The DNA of the CDR3 is TGTGCCAGCAGGTTAAGCAACACTGAAGCTTTCTTT.

The genes are TRBV7-9 and TRBJ1-1, with D maybe TRBD1 (6 bases). CDR3 length: 16 amino acids. Germline assignment: CDR1 SEHNR and CDR2 FQNEAQ (reference sequence). V shed 6 bases and J shed 1 base, with 18 bases lying between them. CDR3 coding DNA: TGTGCCAGCAGGCGTCTCGGGGGGCAGACGAACACTGAAGCTTTCTTT. Its translation: CASRRLGGQTNTEAFF.

This clone was counted once. The chain couples TRBV19 to TRBJ1-5; D is ambiguous. V was shortened by 2 bases and J by 2 bases, with 7 bases between the two germline ends. Germline-derived CDR1 and CDR2 are LNHDA and SQIVND (reference sequence). CDR3 length: 14 amino acids. The CDR3: CASSILSGNQPQHF. The DNA for the CDR3 is TGTGCCAGTAGTATATTGTCAGGCAATCAGCCCCAGCATTTT.

The CDR3: CASSPTSSGGSGYQETQYF. The CDR3 DNA reads as TGCGCCAGCAGCCCCACCTCTAGCGGGGGGTCCGGGTACCAAGAGACCCAGTACTTC. J is TRBJ2-5 and V is TRBV4-3; 11 bases are shared with TRBD2. The junction had 13 bases not matched to a gene; V was cut back by 4 bases and J by 0 bases. This CDR3 is built from 19 residues. Per germline, CDR1 LGHNA and CDR2 YSLEER.

The gene calls are TRBV28 and TRBJ2-7; TRBD1 matches 8 bases. The CDR3 extends over 14 amino acids. The germline V gene encodes CDR1 MDHEN and CDR2 SYDVKM. J lost 5 bases, V lost 3 bases, and 6 bases had no gene match. CDR3 region: CASSFGAGGHEQYF. The CDR3 DNA is TGTGCCAGCAGTTTTGGCGCAGGGGGCCACGAGCAGTACTTC. Full variable domain (outside the CDR3, taken from reference TRBV28 and TRBJ2-7): DVKVTQSSRYLVKRTGEKVFLECVQDMDHENMFWYRQDPGLGLRLIYFSYDVKMKEKGDIPEGYSVSREKKERFSLILESASTNQTSMYLCASSFGAGGHEQYFGPGTRLTVT.

The chain couples TRBV9 to TRBJ2-5, with D unclear. This CDR3 is built from 17 residues. Between the trimmed V and J ends, which lost 4 bases and 5 bases, there was a span of 24 bases. Per germline, CDR1 SGDLS and CDR2 YYNGEE. CDR3 sequence (DNA): TGTGCCAGCAGCCTCGAGACCCGGCCAAGAGAGGCGGAGACCCAGTACTTC. It specifies CASSLETRPREAETQYF.

This chain joins TRBV4-3 and TRBJ1-6; D call uncertain. CDR3 size: 16 residues. V lost 1 base and J 0 bases, leaving 7 bases between the germline ends. Looked up from germline, CDR1 is LGHNA and CDR2 is YSLEER. CDR3 protein: CASSQVVSSYNSPLHF. The DNA for the CDR3 is TGCGCCAGCAGCCAAGTGGTGAGCTCCTATAATTCACCCCTCCACTTT.

The chain employs TRBV9 and TRBJ2-5, with D perhaps TRBD2 (7 bases). Germline CDR1 is SGDLS and CDR2 is YYNGEE. V dropped 0 bases and J dropped 5 bases, with 17 bases sitting between them. The CDR3 extends over 16 amino acids. CDR3 protein: CASSVEGGGAGETQYF. The DNA of the CDR3 is TGTGCCAGCAGCGTAGAAGGGGGAGGGGCGGGGGAGACCCAGTACTTC. The whole variable domain, filled in from reference TRBV9 and TRBJ2-5, reads DSGVTQTPKHLITATGQRVTLRCSPRSGDLSVYWYQQSLDQGLQFLIQYYNGEERAKGNILERFSAQQFPDLHSELNLSSLELGDSALYFCASSVEGGGAGETQYFGPGTRLLVL.

The V and J genes are TRBV28 and TRBJ1-5, with unresolved D. Germline V gene data show CDR1 as MDHEN and CDR2 as SYDVKM. The CDR3 runs to 17 residues. V dropped 3 bases and J dropped 0 bases, with 15 bases sitting between them. The CDR3 loop reads CASSFGTDFLSNQPQHF. CDR3 coding DNA: TGTGCCAGCAGTTTTGGTACGGACTTCCTTAGCAATCAGCCCCAGCATTTT. Full variable domain (remainder filled in from reference TRBV28 and TRBJ1-5): DVKVTQSSRYLVKRTGEKVFLECVQDMDHENMFWYRQDPGLGLRLIYFSYDVKMKEKGDIPEGYSVSREKKERFSLILESASTNQTSMYLCASSFGTDFLSNQPQHFGDGTRLSIL.

This sequence joins TRBV4-3 and TRBJ1-3; D uncertain. Germline V gene sequence: CDR1 LGHNA, CDR2 YSLEER. Trimming took 4 bases from V and 1 from J, leaving 17 bases between them. This CDR3 comprises 17 residues. CDR3 sequence reads: CASSPSRTGFSGNTIYF. For the CDR3, the DNA is TGCGCCAGCAGCCCTAGCAGGACGGGGTTTTCTGGAAACACCATATATTTT.

The gene calls are TRBV4-3 and TRBJ1-2; 10 nucleotides agree with TRBD1. CDR3 length equals 15 residues. J was trimmed by 4 bases and V by 4 bases; bases with no gene match: 6. Germline V lookup: CDR1 LGHNA, CDR2 YSLEER. In nucleotides, the CDR3 is TGCGCCAGCAGCCCAGGGACAGGGGTAGGCTATGGCTACACCTTC. It translates to CASSPGTGVGYGYTF.

In this sample, this clone is medium-sized. Different DNA sequences within this sample yield the same CDR3. The chain joins TRBV6-4 to TRBJ2-3, with TRBD2 identical over 11 bases. Trimming cost V 3 bases and J 1 base; bases outside gene matches: 0. The CDR3 runs 15 residues. Germline CDR1 and CDR2: MRHNA and SNTAGT. In nucleotides, the CDR3 is TGTGCCAGCAGTGAGACTAGCGGGGGCACAGATACGCAGTATTTT. It translates to CASSETSGGTDTQYF.

The chain uses TRBV23-1 and TRBJ1-4; possibly TRBD1 for D (6 bases). TRBV23-1 has ORF status, its function being uncertain. The CDR3 extends over 19 amino acids. Trimming cost V 3 bases and J 0 bases, with 20 bases left between them. The CDR3 nucleotides are TGCGCCAGCAGTCACCCCCGGGACACAGATTCTGCAACTAATGAAAAACTGTTTTTT. Translated: CASSHPRDTDSATNEKLFF.

V usage is TRBV7-6 and J usage is TRBJ2-5; weak D call: TRBD2 (6 bases). V gave up 2 bases and J gave up 0 bases, with 10 bases separating them. CDR1 and CDR2 (germline): SGHVS, FNYEAQ. The CDR3 loop spans 15 amino acids. This CDR3 reads CASSLYGGNQETQYF. Written as DNA, the CDR3 is TGTGCCAGCAGCTTATATGGGGGGAACCAAGAGACCCAGTACTTC.

This chain links TRBV5-1 with TRBJ1-6; 7 nucleotides line up with TRBD1. Germline V lookup: CDR1 SGHRS, CDR2 YFSETQ. The CDR3 runs to 18 residues. V was clipped by 0 bases and J by 10 bases; unmatched bases: 16. The CDR3 bases are TGCGCCAGCAGCTTGGCAGGCCAGGTGAACAGGGGAAGGTCACCCCTCCACTTT. Amino acid sequence: CASSLAGQVNRGRSPLHF.

The CDR3 bases are TGCGCCAGCAGCCCCGGGGGGCGGGTACAAGAGACCCAGTACTTC. Amino acids: CASSPGGRVQETQYF. The rearrangement links TRBV5-1 to TRBJ2-5, with a possible D match to TRBD2 (7 bases). The V end was cut by 4 bases, the J end by 2 bases, with 15 bases between. This CDR3 comprises 15 residues. The germline CDR1 and CDR2 sequences are SGHRS and YFSETQ.

The chain employs TRBV6-5 and TRBJ2-7; 8 bases map to TRBD2. CDR3 length: 14 amino acids. Germline V gene lookup returns CDR1 MNHEY and CDR2 SVGAGI. The V and J ends lost 7 bases and 4 bases, in that order; junction bases with no gene match: 9. CDR3 sequence: CASNPRGGGYEQYF. The CDR3 DNA sequence: TGTGCCAGCAACCCCCGGGGGGGCGGGTACGAGCAGTACTTC.

This clone has a handful of counts. The V gene is TRBV30, the J gene TRBJ2-1; a possible D gene is TRBD1 (5 bases). The CDR3 is made up of 14 amino acids. Germline lookup yields CDR1 GTSNPN and CDR2 SVGIG (reference sequence). V lost 3 bases and J lost 9, with 18 bases in between. The CDR3 DNA follows: TGTGCCTGGAGACTTGGACACTCAAGGGGTGAGCAGTTCTTC. Translation gives CAWRLGHSRGEQFF.

The V call is TRBV4-1, the J call TRBJ2-3, with D perhaps TRBD1 (6 bases). Trimming cost V 3 bases and J 0 bases, with 16 bases left between them. Germline CDR1 is MGHRA and CDR2 is YSYEKL. This CDR3 region has 17 residues. The CDR3 DNA reads TGCGCCAGCAGCCAGCCCCGTAACAGGGCTAGCACAGATACGCAGTATTTT. Residues: CASSQPRNRASTDTQYF.

V is TRBV14 and J is TRBJ2-3; TRBD1 aligns across 7 bases. Germline V CDR1 and CDR2: SGHDN, FVKESK. With 1 base clipped from V and 8 bases from J, the junction kept 12 bases outside the gene matches. This CDR3 is built from 16 residues. The CDR3 nucleotides are TGTGCCAGCAGCCAAGTCGGACAGGTTCGCGCAGCTACGCAGTATTTT. It translates to CASSQVGQVRAATQYF.

The chain links TRBV14 to TRBJ2-3, with D hard to call. Germline CDR1 is SGHDN and CDR2 is FVKESK. The CDR3 sequence is 17 residues long. Trimming removed 0 bases from V and 0 bases from J, with 13 bases in between. CDR3: CASSQDGWRSSTDTQYF. The CDR3 nucleotides read TGTGCCAGCAGCCAAGATGGATGGCGGTCTAGCACAGATACGCAGTATTTT.

The rearrangement links TRBV7-9 to TRBJ1-1; D may be TRBD1 (5 bases). CDR3 size: 17 residues. V dropped 4 bases and J dropped 0 bases, with 18 bases sitting between them. CDR1 is SEHNR and CDR2 is FQNEAQ in the germline V gene (reference sequence). The CDR3 DNA sequence: TGTGCCAGCAGCTCATCTGTCCTGACAGTAATGAACACTGAAGCTTTCTTT. Translation: CASSSSVLTVMNTEAFF.

The chain couples TRBV5-1 to TRBJ2-1, with 11 positions matching TRBD1. Trimming cost V 3 bases and J 15 bases; bases outside gene matches: 8. Germline-derived CDR1 and CDR2 are SGHRS and YFSETQ. The CDR3 spans 13 residues. The CDR3 reads CASSSGGGTGGFF. The CDR3 nucleotides read TGCGCCAGCAGCTCTGGGGGCGGGACAGGGGGGTTCTTC.

The rearrangement uses TRBV6-6 and TRBJ1-6; no reliable D call. The CDR3 is made up of 13 amino acids. Between the trimmed V and J ends, which lost 4 bases and 5 bases, there was a span of 6 bases. Germline V gives CDR1 MNHNY, CDR2 SVGAGI (reference sequence). CDR3 DNA: TGTGCCAGCAGTTTGGGCAATAATTCACCCCTCCACTTT. It specifies CASSLGNNSPLHF.